Listed here are 31 T cell receptor beta chains from one sample, sequenced in a study of CD8 T cells in ankylosing spondylitis. TCRdb called the 5' RACE reads again in MiXCR, with one record for every CDR3 protein. The sample includes under 400,000 distinct CDR3 sequences, more than 9% seen only once; the top ten take around 10%. The specimen sequenced was blood, either unsorted or a sorted T cell fraction (not recorded which). The origin of the receptors is a female donor with ankylosing spondylitis or in good health (not recorded which).

The V and J genes are TRBV12-3 or TRBV12-4 and TRBJ2-5, with 8 bases fitting TRBD1. V was pared by 3 bases and J by 5 bases, with 8 bases of the junction left unmatched. The CDR3 has 15 residues. The CDR3 nucleotides read TGTGCCAGCAGTTTTGACAGGGGTTACAAGGAGACCCAGTACTTC. Its protein product is CASSFDRGYKETQYF.

There are many counts of this clonotype. CDR3 coding DNA: TGTGCCACCAGTGACCCGGGACGGATCACCGGGGAGCTGTTTTTT. Its protein product is CATSDPGRITGELFF. The chain employs TRBV24-1 and TRBJ2-2; the D gene could be TRBD1 or TRBD2 (5 bases each). CDR3 length: 15 residues. Germline CDR1 is KGHDR and CDR2 is SFDVKD. The V end was cut by 4 bases, the J end by 4 bases, with 12 bases between.

This clonotype was counted between two and nine times. V gene TRBV4-3 combines with J gene TRBJ2-7; D not certain. V lost 2 bases to trimming and J lost 0 bases, with 11 bases between them. This CDR3 contains 15 residues. The germline CDR1 and CDR2 sequences are LGHNA and YSLEER. CDR3 bases: TGCGCCAGCAGCCAAACTTGGACGGCCTCCTACGAGCAGTACTTC. This encodes CASSQTWTASYEQYF.

In its sample, this clonotype was seen many times. The chain combines TRBV20-1 with TRBJ2-7; D perhaps matches TRBD2 (6 bases). Germline assignment: CDR1 DFQATT and CDR2 SNEGSKA (reference sequence). The CDR3 has 13 amino acids. With 2 bases removed from V and 5 bases from J, the gap between germline ends came to 13 bases. The chain's CDR3 is CSARLRGVHEQYF. The CDR3 coding sequence is TGCAGTGCTAGACTGCGCGGGGTCCACGAGCAGTACTTC.

The chain carries TRBV18 and TRBJ2-2, with unresolved D. The CDR3 loop spans 17 amino acids. Trimming left V 4 bases short and J 0 bases short, with 15 bases between. CDR1 KGHSH and CDR2 LQKENI come from the germline V gene. CDR3 DNA sequence: TGTGCCAGCTCACTCACCCGGACGTCCGCGAACACCGGGGAGCTGTTTTTT. Protein sequence: CASSLTRTSANTGELFF.

This clonotype has at least ten counts. This chain uses TRBV4-2 with TRBJ1-5, with TRBD1 as a possible D gene (6 bases). This CDR3 comprises 17 residues. The germline V and J ends were trimmed by 0 bases and 5 bases, with 17 bases remaining between them. Germline-derived CDR1 and CDR2 are LGHNA and YNFKEQ. In DNA, the CDR3 is TGTGCCAGCAGCCAAGACGGCTGGTCAGGGGCCTATCAGCCCCAGCATTTT. This encodes CASSQDGWSGAYQPQHF.

J is TRBJ2-7 and V is TRBV20-1, with TRBD1 as a possible D gene (6 bases). CDR1 DFQATT and CDR2 SNEGSKA come from the germline V gene (reference sequence). The V end was cut by 6 bases, the J end by 2 bases, with 14 bases between. The CDR3 is 13 amino acids. CDR3 in amino acids: CSAHDRIPYEQYF. In DNA, the CDR3 is TGCAGTGCCCATGACAGGATACCCTACGAGCAGTACTTC.

Many counts were recorded for this clonotype. The rearrangement uses TRBV5-8 and TRBJ1-2; D remains ambiguous. The CDR3 is 15 residues long. The V gene's germline CDR1 is SGHTS and CDR2 YDEGEE. Trimming removed 1 base from V and 4 bases from J, with 14 bases in between. The CDR3: CASSLRDPFAYGYTF. CDR3 DNA: TGTGCCAGCAGCTTGAGGGATCCCTTCGCCTATGGCTACACCTTC.

This clonotype was counted at least ten times. This chain joins TRBV5-1 and TRBJ2-5; possible D gene TRBD2, 5 bases. CDR1 and CDR2 (germline): SGHRS, YFSETQ. V was trimmed by 4 bases and J by 4 bases, leaving 8 bases between them. There are 12 residues in the CDR3. The CDR3 sequence: CASSPRGETQYF. CDR3 coding DNA: TGCGCCAGCAGCCCCCGGGGAGAGACCCAGTACTTC.

This clonotype has ten or more counts. This chain uses TRBV5-1 with TRBJ2-5; 8 bases agree with TRBD1. Germline assignment: CDR1 SGHRS and CDR2 YFSETQ. The junction had 5 bases not matched to a gene; V was cut back by 0 bases and J by 1 base. This CDR3 is 16 amino acids long. CDR3 amino acids: CASSLEVGTGQETQYF. The CDR3 DNA sequence: TGCGCCAGCAGCTTGGAGGTGGGGACAGGCCAAGAGACCCAGTACTTC.

The rearrangement uses TRBV28 and TRBJ2-7; TRBD2 is a possible D gene (5 bases). CDR1 is MDHEN and CDR2 is SYDVKM in the germline V gene. Trimming left V 3 bases short and J 7 bases short, with 16 bases between. CDR3 length: 14 amino acids. CDR3 region: CASSFSADLGEQYF. The DNA for the CDR3 is TGTGCCAGCAGTTTTAGCGCAGACTTGGGGGAGCAGTACTTC.

There are many counts of this clonotype. The chain employs TRBV20-1 and TRBJ2-7, with D uncertain. The ends were cut back, 2 bases at V and 6 bases at J, with 8 bases in the middle. Per germline, CDR1 DFQATT and CDR2 SNEGSKA (reference sequence). The CDR3 covers 11 residues. In DNA, the CDR3 is TGCAGTGCTAGATCGGTCCTCGAGCAGTACTTC. This sequence encodes CSARSVLEQYF.

This clonotype has only a few counts. J is TRBJ2-1 and V is TRBV18; D might be TRBD2 (5 bases). CDR3 length: 13 amino acids. Germline CDR1 reads KGHSH; CDR2 reads LQKENI. Deletions cut 4 bases from V and 2 bases from J, with 6 bases between. The CDR3 protein is CASSQRAYNEQFF. The CDR3 DNA sequence: TGTGCCAGCTCACAGAGGGCCTACAATGAGCAGTTCTTC.

Ten or more counts support this clonotype. The gene calls are TRBV5-1 and TRBJ1-5; D gene ambiguous. Germline V gene lookup returns CDR1 SGHRS and CDR2 YFSETQ. V lost 0 bases, J lost 5 bases, and 9 bases lay in between. The length of the CDR3 is 14 residues. In DNA form, the CDR3 reads TGCGCCAGCAGCTTGGACTCAGGCGATCAGCCCCAGCATTTT. Protein product: CASSLDSGDQPQHF.

Details on this clonotype: Being one base from a much bigger clone, this may be a read error. This rearrangement joins TRBV20-1 to TRBJ1-5, with D possibly being TRBD1 (5 bases). Germline assignment: CDR1 DFQATT and CDR2 SNEGSKA (reference sequence). V was pared by 5 bases and J by 3 bases, with 17 bases between. The CDR3 covers 15 residues. The CDR3 nucleotides are TGCAGTGCTGGACCAGTGGGGCGGGACAATCAGCCCCAGCATTTT. Protein product: CSAGPVGRDNQPQHF.

V is TRBV10-3 and J is TRBJ2-1, with D perhaps TRBD2 (7 bases). Trimming left V 7 bases short and J 0 bases short, with 13 bases between. The CDR3 sequence is 15 residues long. Germline lookup yields CDR1 ENHRY and CDR2 SYGVKD. The chain's CDR3 is CAINEGGGSYNEQFF. The CDR3 DNA sequence: TGTGCCATCAACGAGGGAGGGGGCTCCTACAATGAGCAGTTCTTC.

This clonotype was counted ten times or more. The chain links TRBV9 to TRBJ2-4; D is possibly TRBD2 (6 bases). Trimming left V 5 bases short and J 1 base short, with 19 bases between. CDR1 SGDLS and CDR2 YYNGEE come from the germline V gene. CDR3 length: 17 amino acids. As DNA, the CDR3 is TGTGCCAGCAGTGAGGGACTTTCAGGAGGTGCCAAAAACATTCAGTACTTC. It encodes CASSEGLSGGAKNIQYF. Combining the CDR3 with reference TRBV9 and TRBJ2-4 gives the whole variable domain DSGVTQTPKHLITATGQRVTLRCSPRSGDLSVYWYQQSLDQGLQFLIQYYNGEERAKGNILERFSAQQFPDLHSELNLSSLELGDSALYFCASSEGLSGGAKNIQYFGAGTRLSVL.

The V gene is TRBV10-3, the J gene TRBJ2-3; D perhaps matches TRBD1 (5 bases). This CDR3 has 18 residues. Per germline, CDR1 ENHRY and CDR2 SYGVKD. V was pared by 5 bases and J by 7 bases, with 28 bases between. The CDR3 reads CAISFVRQYDVKDNTQYF. The CDR3 DNA is TGTGCCATCAGTTTTGTTCGGCAATATGACGTGAAGGACAATACGCAGTATTTT.

In this sample, this clonotype turned up many times. Relative to the germline gene, one junction end is altered; a read error may explain this. The J gene is TRBJ2-1, the V gene TRBV5-1; 8 bases agree with TRBD1. The germline CDR1 and CDR2 sequences are SGHRS and YFSETQ. This CDR3 spans 14 amino acids. CDR3 loop: CDSSFRGQDNEQFF. The DNA of the CDR3 is TGCGACAGCAGTTTCAGGGGGCAGGACAATGAGCAGTTCTTC.

Comment on this clonotype: Germline and junction disagree at one end, which may indicate a read error. This chain uses TRBV4-3 with TRBJ1-2; no clear D gene. Per the germline V gene, CDR1 is LGHNA and CDR2 is YSLEER. The CDR3 length is 15 residues. CDR3 in amino acids: CASGQDTGLGYGYTF. CDR3 in DNA: TGCGCCAGCGGCCAAGATACCGGACTGGGCTATGGCTACACCTTC.

This clonotype was recorded many times. The V gene is TRBV29-1, the J gene TRBJ2-7; 7 bases match TRBD1. Germline V CDR1 and CDR2: SQVTM, ANQGSEA. The V gene end was trimmed by 1 base and the J gene end by 5 bases; junction bases not matched to a gene: 11. This CDR3 is built from 15 residues. CDR3 DNA: TGCAGCGTTGAAGGGGGGACAGCCGGGTTCCACGAGCAGTACTTC. As protein: CSVEGGTAGFHEQYF.

At least ten counts were recorded for this clonotype. This sequence joins TRBV4-3 and TRBJ1-4; D might be TRBD1 (5 bases). The CDR3 length is 15 residues. V dropped 0 bases and J dropped 12 bases, with 17 bases sitting between them. Per germline, CDR1 LGHNA and CDR2 YSLEER. CDR3 protein: CASSQDIETDLELFF. Written as DNA, the CDR3 is TGCGCCAGCAGCCAAGATATAGAGACAGACTTGGAACTGTTTTTT.

The chain employs TRBV20-1 and TRBJ1-2, with no clear D. Germline CDR1 and CDR2: DFQATT and SNEGSKA (reference sequence). CDR3 size: 14 residues. The ends were cut back, 6 bases at V and 0 bases at J, with 14 bases in the middle. CDR3 amino acids: CSAPGRGSNYGYTF. The CDR3 DNA reads as TGCAGTGCCCCTGGGAGAGGATCTAACTATGGCTACACCTTC.

This clonotype was picked up many times. The J gene is TRBJ2-1, the V gene TRBV5-6; D might be TRBD1 or TRBD2, each matching 5 bases. V lost 5 bases, J lost 9 bases, and 15 bases lay in between. The V gene's germline CDR1 is SGHDT and CDR2 YYEEEE. The CDR3 is 13 amino acids. In DNA form, the CDR3 reads TGTGCCAGCAGTCCCCGGGGCCACCCTGAGCAGTTCTTC. It encodes CASSPRGHPEQFF.

The rearrangement links TRBV18 to TRBJ2-3; D may be TRBD2 (5 bases). The CDR3 is 15 residues long. CDR1 KGHSH and CDR2 LQKENI come from the germline V gene. Deletions cut 3 bases from V and 4 bases from J, with 14 bases between. DNA of the CDR3: TGTGCCAGCTCACCGGACGCGAGGGTGTCAGATACGCAGTATTTT. Translation: CASSPDARVSDTQYF.

The table lists this clonotype with many counts. This rearrangement joins TRBV29-1 to TRBJ2-2; D not resolved. The V gene lost 6 bases and the J gene lost 8 bases, with 13 bases spanning the gap. Germline assignment: CDR1 SQVTM and CDR2 ANQGSEA. The CDR3 loop spans 12 amino acids. CDR3 sequence: CSVQTGRGELFF. In DNA form, the CDR3 reads TGCAGCGTCCAAACTGGGCGAGGGGAGCTGTTTTTT.

The sample holds many counts of this clonotype. The rearrangement joins TRBV28 to TRBJ2-7; D perhaps matches TRBD1 (6 bases). The germline V and J ends were trimmed by 5 bases and 12 bases, with 23 bases remaining between them. Germline lookup yields CDR1 MDHEN and CDR2 SYDVKM. CDR3 length: 14 residues. This CDR3 is CASSTGTNLRGRYF. DNA of the CDR3: TGTGCCAGCAGTACCGGGACAAACCTACGGGGAAGGTACTTC.

This clonotype came up many times. The J gene is TRBJ1-1, the V gene TRBV20-1; D might be TRBD1 (5 bases). Between the trimmed V and J ends, which lost 1 base and 4 bases, there was a span of 22 bases. The germline CDR1 and CDR2 sequences are DFQATT and SNEGSKA (reference sequence). This CDR3 is 17 amino acids long. Here the CDR3 reads CSARGPPTAGRFTEAFF. Written as DNA, the CDR3 is TGCAGTGCTAGAGGTCCCCCCACGGCGGGACGTTTCACTGAAGCTTTCTTT.

The rearrangement uses TRBV5-5 and TRBJ2-3; D is unclear. This CDR3 is 17 amino acids long. With 2 bases removed from V and 2 bases from J, the gap between germline ends came to 18 bases. CDR1 is SGHKS and CDR2 is YYEKEE in the germline V gene (reference sequence). The CDR3 sequence: CASSFAGTSGSTDTQYF. The DNA for the CDR3 is TGTGCCAGCAGCTTCGCCGGAACCTCAGGTTCCACAGATACGCAGTATTTT.

This clonotype was counted between two and nine times. This rearrangement joins TRBV29-1 to TRBJ2-1, with 10 bases aligning to TRBD2. The J segment lost 7 bases and the V segment lost 2 bases, leaving 8 bases of the junction unmatched. Germline values: CDR1 SQVTM, CDR2 ANQGSEA. The CDR3 runs 15 residues. CDR3 coding DNA: TGCAGCGTTGAATCTTCGGGACTAGCGTCGAATGAGCAGTTCTTC. Its protein product is CSVESSGLASNEQFF.

This clonotype was found many times. This sequence joins TRBV5-1 and TRBJ2-7; D remains unclear. With 6 bases removed from V and 3 bases from J, the gap between germline ends came to 10 bases. The V gene's germline CDR1 is SGHRS and CDR2 YFSETQ. The CDR3 runs to 12 residues. The CDR3 spells CASIPGFYEQYF. The CDR3 DNA follows: TGCGCCAGCATTCCGGGTTTCTACGAGCAGTACTTC.